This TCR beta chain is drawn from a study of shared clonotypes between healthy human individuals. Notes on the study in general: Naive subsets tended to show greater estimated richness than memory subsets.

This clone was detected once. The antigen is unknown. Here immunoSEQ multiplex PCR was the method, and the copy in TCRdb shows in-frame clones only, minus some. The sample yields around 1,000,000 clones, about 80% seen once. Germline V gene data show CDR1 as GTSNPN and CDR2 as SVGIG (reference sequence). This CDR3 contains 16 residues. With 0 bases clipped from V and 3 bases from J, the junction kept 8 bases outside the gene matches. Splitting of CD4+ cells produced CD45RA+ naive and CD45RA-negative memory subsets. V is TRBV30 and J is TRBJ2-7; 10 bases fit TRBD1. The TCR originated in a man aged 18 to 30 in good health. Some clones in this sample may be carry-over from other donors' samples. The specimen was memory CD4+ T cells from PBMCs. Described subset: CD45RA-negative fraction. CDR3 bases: TGTGCCTGGAGTGTCCCTCGCGGGACAGGGGACTACGAGCAGTACTTC. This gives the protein CAWSVPRGTGDYEQYF.